Following are 23 T cell receptor beta chains from one sample sequenced in a study of shared clonotypes between healthy human individuals. TCRdb keeps only in-frame clones here, not all; method: immunoSEQ multiplex PCR. The sample has under 2.5 million clones; under 95% are singletons. The sequenced sample was naive CD4+ T cells from PBMCs. Subset: CD45RA+ positively selected. The source of these receptors is a man aged 18 to 30 in good health. Some clones in this sample may be carry-over from other donors' samples.

V usage is TRBV30 and J usage is TRBJ1-2; D might be TRBD1 (5 bases). Trimming took 4 bases from V and 14 from J, leaving 23 bases between them. The CDR3 has 13 residues. Germline values: CDR1 GTSNPN, CDR2 SVGIG (reference sequence). The CDR3 loop is CAWTVTTRTPQTF. For the CDR3, the DNA is TGTGCCTGGACCGTTACCACAAGGACACCCCAAACCTTC.

The chain is built from TRBV30 and TRBJ1-5, with a tentative D call TRBD1 (5 bases). This CDR3 comprises 14 residues. Deletions cut 2 bases from V and 4 bases from J, with 12 bases between. The germline V gene encodes CDR1 GTSNPN and CDR2 SVGIG (reference sequence). The CDR3 loop is CAWSPGSFNQPQHF. The CDR3 nucleotides read TGTGCCTGGAGTCCAGGGAGTTTTAATCAGCCCCAGCATTTT.

This clone appeared a single time. The chain employs TRBV4-3 and TRBJ1-2, with D maybe TRBD1 (6 bases). The germline CDR1 and CDR2 sequences are LGHNA and YSLEER. Between the trimmed V and J ends, which lost 3 bases and 7 bases, there was a span of 18 bases. The CDR3 sequence is 15 residues long. CDR3: CASSHAGPAQGGYTF. The CDR3 region has the DNA TGCGCCAGCAGCCATGCAGGACCGGCACAGGGTGGCTACACCTTC.

This clone was seen more than once but under ten times. This chain joins TRBV10-1 and TRBJ2-7, with D possibly being TRBD1 or TRBD2 (5 bases each). V was trimmed by 4 bases and J by 3 bases, leaving 16 bases between them. Germline CDR1 reads WNHNN; CDR2 reads SYGVQD (reference sequence). The CDR3 sequence is 15 residues long. The CDR3 DNA reads as TGCGCCAGCAGTGCTCCCGGGACCGGGCGCTACGAGCAGTACTTC. Encoded protein: CASSAPGTGRYEQYF.

The chain has TRBV7-9 and TRBJ2-1, with TRBD2 as a possible D gene (6 bases). Looked up from germline, CDR1 is SEHNR and CDR2 is FQNEAQ (reference sequence). V lost 6 bases and J 7 bases, leaving 25 bases between the germline ends. The length of the CDR3 is 17 residues. In DNA, the CDR3 is TGTGCCAGCAGTGCGGAGGTACTAGCTGGGGGGTTAAATGAGCAGTTCTTC. The encoded protein is CASSAEVLAGGLNEQFF.

V is TRBV10-1 and J is TRBJ2-3; weak D call: TRBD1 (5 bases). Germline V CDR1 and CDR2: WNHNN, SYGVQD (reference sequence). Trimming left V 8 bases short and J 3 bases short, with 15 bases between. The CDR3 spans 14 residues. In nucleotides, the CDR3 is TGCGCCAGCGCTCCCGAAGGGGAAACAGATACGCAGTATTTT. This codes for CASAPEGETDTQYF.

The CDR3 region is CASEPTAGDPNTEAFF. The CDR3 DNA reads TGTGCCAGCGAACCTACGGCAGGGGACCCGAACACTGAAGCTTTCTTT. This rearrangement joins TRBV7-9 to TRBJ1-1, with D possibly matching TRBD1 (6 bases). CDR1 and CDR2 (germline): SEHNR, FQNEAQ (reference sequence). V was pared by 8 bases and J by 1 base, with 20 bases between. There are 16 residues in the CDR3.

Here the CDR3 reads CASSLSGGTSGRAQYEQYF. The CDR3 bases are TGTGCCAGCAGCTTATCTGGGGGGACTAGCGGGAGGGCCCAGTACGAGCAGTACTTC. The V and J genes are TRBV7-2 and TRBJ2-7; 16 bases map to TRBD2. In germline, CDR1 is SGHTA, CDR2 FQGNSA. V gave up 2 bases and J gave up 4 bases; unmatched junction bases: 11. The CDR3 covers 19 residues.

This chain links TRBV6-1 with TRBJ1-4, with D unresolved. Germline V CDR1 and CDR2: MNHNS, SASEGT. V lost 0 bases and J lost 3, with 11 bases in between. This CDR3 contains 16 residues. The CDR3 sequence is CASSEARGQSNEKLFF. As DNA, the CDR3 is TGTGCCAGCAGTGAAGCGCGTGGGCAGTCTAATGAAAAACTGTTTTTT.

V is TRBV6-5 and J is TRBJ2-3; no reliable D call. Trimming pared 6 bases from V and 0 bases from J, leaving 13 bases between. CDR1 MNHEY and CDR2 SVGAGI come from the germline V gene. The CDR3 contains 15 residues. This CDR3 reads CASSRRQSSTDTQYF. CDR3 DNA sequence: TGTGCCAGCAGCCGCCGCCAGTCTAGCACAGATACGCAGTATTTT.

This rearrangement joins TRBV7-2 to TRBJ2-2; possible D gene TRBD1, 6 bases. The CDR3 loop spans 16 amino acids. The V gene's germline CDR1 is SGHTA and CDR2 FQGNSA. V lost 6 bases and J lost 5, with 19 bases in between. The CDR3 DNA sequence: TGTGCCAGCAGACCTTGGACAGCCTCAGGGACCGGGGAGCTGTTTTTT. Translated: CASRPWTASGTGELFF.

A few counts support this clone. V gene TRBV30 combines with J gene TRBJ2-3, with 9 bases that match TRBD1. Germline loops: CDR1 GTSNPN, CDR2 SVGIG (reference sequence). V trimming: 8 bases; J trimming: 6 bases; junction bases outside the gene matches: 12. This CDR3 contains 14 residues. CDR3 in DNA: TGTGCCGGACAACCCGGGACAGGGACCGATACGCAGTATTTT. Protein sequence: CAGQPGTGTDTQYF. The whole variable domain, remainder taken from reference TRBV30 and TRBJ2-3, is SQTIHQWPATLVQPVGSPLSLECTVEGTSNPNLYWYRQAAGRGLQLLFYSVGIGQISSEVPQNLSASRPQDRQFILSSKKLLLSDSGFYLCAGQPGTGTDTQYFGPGTRLTVL.

In the case of this clone: The sample carries other DNA sequences with the same CDR3. This sequence joins TRBV29-1 and TRBJ2-7; D is uncertain. Between the trimmed V and J ends, which lost 0 bases and 0 bases, there was a span of 3 bases. CDR3 size: 12 residues. Germline CDR1 SQVTM, CDR2 ANQGSEA. Here the CDR3 DNA reads TGCAGCGTTGAAGAAGGCTCCTACGAGCAGTACTTC. Protein: CSVEEGSYEQYF.

In its sample, this clone was seen a few times. The chain is built from TRBV7-6 and TRBJ1-3, with TRBD1 matching over 7 bases. This CDR3 has 15 amino acids. Germline trimming cut 5 bases from V and 4 bases from J; bases unmatched to any gene: 8. Germline V lookup: CDR1 SGHVS, CDR2 FNYEAQ. CDR3 in amino acids: CASSPMTGRGNTIYF. As DNA, the CDR3 is TGTGCCAGCAGCCCTATGACAGGGAGGGGAAACACCATATATTTT.

The chain carries TRBV5-4 and TRBJ2-5, with D possibly being TRBD2 (6 bases). Between the trimmed V and J ends, which lost 0 bases and 4 bases, there was a span of 19 bases. The CDR3 totals 17 residues. Looked up from germline, CDR1 is SGHNT and CDR2 is YYREEE (reference sequence). The CDR3 sequence: CASSLGGLGRGIETQYF. The CDR3 DNA follows: TGTGCCAGCAGCTTGGGGGGCCTCGGGAGAGGGATAGAGACCCAGTACTTC.

The rearrangement uses TRBV6-5 and TRBJ1-2, with D unclear. Deletions cut 2 bases from V and 6 bases from J, with 16 bases between. The CDR3 consists of 15 residues. Germline V gene data show CDR1 as MNHEY and CDR2 as SVGAGI. The CDR3 nucleotides read TGTGCCAGCAGTTACACCGCGGCAGGCGTGGATGGCTACACCTTC. It specifies CASSYTAAGVDGYTF.

The chain couples TRBV11-3 to TRBJ2-7, with a possible D match to TRBD2 (5 bases). From germline, CDR1 is SGHNT and CDR2 YENEEA. V lost 3 bases, J lost 2 bases, and 14 bases lay in between. The CDR3 is 15 amino acids. CDR3 sequence (DNA): TGTGCCAGCAGCTTGTGGTTCGGACTCGCCTACGAGCAGTACTTC. Amino acids: CASSLWFGLAYEQYF. The variable domain in full, with the rest retrieved from reference TRBV11-3 and TRBJ2-7, is EAGVVQSPRYKIIEKKQPVAFWCNPISGHNTLYWYLQNLGQGPELLIRYENEEAVDDSQLPKDRFSAERLKGVDSTLKIQPAELGDSAVYLCASSLWFGLAYEQYFGPGTRLTVT.

The chain has TRBV7-2 and TRBJ2-7; D ambiguous. V was cut by 6 bases and J by 5 bases, with 11 bases left in between. This CDR3 is built from 12 residues. The germline V gene has CDR1 SGHTA and CDR2 FQGNSA. CDR3 sequence (DNA): TGTGCCAGCAGTCCAATGGGCCACGAGCAGTACTTC. This gives the protein CASSPMGHEQYF.

This chain links TRBV7-8 with TRBJ2-7; TRBD1 might be the D (6 bases). V was shortened by 1 base and J by 5 bases, with 15 bases between the two germline ends. In germline, CDR1 is SGHVS, CDR2 FQNEAQ. The CDR3 is 15 residues long. For the CDR3, the DNA is TGTGCCAGCAGCTTAGTGATTCAGGGGCCTGACGAGCAGTACTTC. It is translated as CASSLVIQGPDEQYF.

The chain is built from TRBV5-1 and TRBJ2-7; D uncertain. CDR3 size: 15 residues. The V and J ends lost 5 bases and 3 bases respectively, with 18 bases between them. The germline gives CDR1 SGHRS, CDR2 YFSETQ. CDR3 amino acids: CASSPGRSVVYEQYF. CDR3 DNA: TGCGCCAGCAGTCCCGGTCGGTCGGTAGTCTACGAGCAGTACTTC.

The V and J genes are TRBV9 and TRBJ2-1, with D uncertain. CDR1 and CDR2 from the germline V gene are SGDLS and YYNGEE. The CDR3 sequence is 15 residues long. V dropped 0 bases and J dropped 8 bases, with 15 bases sitting between them. The DNA for the CDR3 is TGTGCCAGCAGCGTAGCCCCCGTCGGGTGGTATGAGCAGTTCTTC. Translation gives CASSVAPVGWYEQFF.

V gene TRBV7-9 combines with J gene TRBJ1-1; D ambiguous. Germline lookup yields CDR1 SEHNR and CDR2 FQNEAQ (reference sequence). This CDR3 region has 12 residues. The V end was cut by 1 base, the J end by 8 bases, with 8 bases between. The DNA of the CDR3 is TGTGCCAGCAGCTTAGAGACGGACGAAGCTTTCTTT. This encodes CASSLETDEAFF.

This chain joins TRBV7-2 and TRBJ2-7; D is unclear. This CDR3 comprises 14 residues. CDR1 and CDR2 from the germline V gene are SGHTA and FQGNSA. Trimming left V 1 base short and J 5 bases short, with 12 bases between. CDR3 residues: CASSLEVISNEQYF. The CDR3 DNA is TGTGCCAGCAGCTTAGAGGTAATTTCCAACGAGCAGTACTTC.